The 28 T cell receptor beta chains reported below all come from one sample, sequenced in a study of T cell responses to AZD1222 COVID-19 vaccine (dated by TCRdb to 2020 to 2022). Library creation used the immunoSEQ multiplex PCR assay. TCRdb took over this immuneACCESS table, retaining in-frame rearrangements with V and J assigned. Such tables are incomplete; in checked studies, under half of the missing clones stem from an unresolved V gene, and the remainder is unexplained. The sample yields 100,000 to 150,000 clones; 84% were counted once. The top ten clonotypes cover 27% of the sample. The label giving this sample's time point can be read as: about 28 days (+/-7) after the second vaccine dose. The input for sequencing was peripheral blood, taken 28 days after the second AZD1222 dose. The receptors come from an adult who received the AZD1222 COVID-19 vaccine.

This clone was seen more than once but under ten times. The chain is built from TRBV5-4 and TRBJ2-5; TRBD2 matches at 11 bases. CDR3 length equals 15 residues. Trimming cost V 4 bases and J 8 bases; bases outside gene matches: 10. Per the germline V gene, CDR1 is SGHNT and CDR2 is YYREEE (reference sequence). This CDR3 is CASSVVSGGARTQYF. The CDR3 DNA reads as TGTGCCAGCAGCGTGGTTAGCGGGGGGGCGCGAACCCAGTACTTC.

The chain carries TRBV7-3 and TRBJ2-2, with 7 bases that match TRBD1. The V segment lost 4 bases and the J segment 8 bases; nucleotides outside the gene matches: 13. Germline CDR1 reads SGHTA; CDR2 reads FQGTGA. This CDR3 is built from 16 residues. CDR3 sequence: CASSSAGTALLGELFF. DNA for the CDR3: TGTGCCAGCAGCTCTGCCGGGACAGCTCTTTTAGGGGAGCTGTTTTTT.

The chain recombines TRBV7-2 with TRBJ2-1, with a weak D call TRBD1 (5 bases). The CDR3 runs 15 residues. V lost 2 bases and J lost 1, with 9 bases in between. From germline, CDR1 is SGHTA and CDR2 FQGNSA. The CDR3 bases are TGTGCCAGCAGCTTATTTAGGGGTTCCTACAATGAGCAGTTCTTC. It codes for CASSLFRGSYNEQFF.

This chain joins TRBV7-8 and TRBJ1-5, with 10 bases that match TRBD1. This CDR3 is built from 14 residues. Germline-derived CDR1 and CDR2 are SGHVS and FQNEAQ. The trim removed 1 base at V and 8 bases at J, leaving 2 bases unmatched. CDR3 sequence reads: CASSLVDRGEPQHF. The DNA for the CDR3 is TGTGCCAGCAGCTTAGTGGACAGGGGGGAGCCCCAGCATTTT.

This chain connects TRBV11-2 to TRBJ2-1, with TRBD2 matching 11 bases. CDR3 length: 15 residues. Per germline, CDR1 SGHAT and CDR2 FQNNGV. With V trimmed by 9 bases and J by 9 bases, 13 bases remained unmatched. Here the CDR3 DNA reads TGTGCCAGTTTTGTTACTAGCGGGGGAGCGGGTGAGCAGTTCTTC. This encodes CASFVTSGGAGEQFF.

There are a few counts of this clone. The chain links TRBV7-9 to TRBJ1-2, with D unclear. CDR3 length: 17 residues. Germline lookup yields CDR1 SEHNR and CDR2 FQNEAQ (reference sequence). The V and J ends lost 1 base and 0 bases respectively, with 15 bases between them. For the CDR3, the DNA is TGTGCCAGCAGCTTAGGAGATGGGGAGGCCTCTAACTATGGCTACACCTTC. It is translated as CASSLGDGEASNYGYTF.

The J gene is TRBJ1-2, the V gene TRBV6-5; D call uncertain. Trimming left V 2 bases short and J 6 bases short, with 13 bases between. Germline-derived CDR1 and CDR2 are MNHEY and SVGAGI. The length of the CDR3 is 14 residues. The CDR3 spells CASSYNEGRDGYTF. CDR3 nucleotides: TGTGCCAGCAGTTACAACGAGGGCCGGGATGGCTACACCTTC.

The chain has TRBV6-5 and TRBJ2-7, with unresolved D. Per the germline V gene, CDR1 is MNHEY and CDR2 is SVGAGI. Trimming shortened V by 5 bases and J by 2 bases, and 13 bases separated the two germline ends. CDR3 size: 14 residues. The CDR3, as DNA: TGTGCCAGCAGTCCCCGTCTCAAGCCCTACGAGCAGTACTTC. Translation gives CASSPRLKPYEQYF.

CDR3 residues: CATLGDRGYGYTF. The CDR3, as DNA: TGTGCCACCCTAGGGGACAGAGGGTATGGCTACACCTTC. The chain uses TRBV28 and TRBJ1-2, with 7 bases lining up with TRBD1. Germline V gene data show CDR1 as MDHEN and CDR2 as SYDVKM. V shed 10 bases, J shed 5 bases, and the junction held 10 bases outside the gene matches. CDR3 length: 13 residues.

A single count supports this clone. V gene TRBV2 combines with J gene TRBJ2-7, with 10 bases fitting TRBD1. The V gene end was trimmed by 8 bases and the J gene end by 2 bases; junction bases not matched to a gene: 3. CDR1 is SNHLY and CDR2 is FYNNEI in the germline V gene. The CDR3 runs 13 residues. The CDR3 sequence is CASGGQGTYEQYF. The CDR3 coding sequence is TGTGCCAGCGGGGGACAGGGGACCTACGAGCAGTACTTC.

This rearrangement joins TRBV6-2 or TRBV6-3 to TRBJ1-2; D is undetermined. The V gene lost 2 bases and the J gene lost 7 bases, with 5 bases spanning the gap. The CDR3 extends over 11 amino acids. The germline V gene encodes CDR1 MNHEY and CDR2 SVGEGT. Here the CDR3 reads CASSYGRGYTF. The CDR3, as DNA: TGTGCCAGCAGTTACGGGCGTGGCTACACCTTC.

This sequence joins TRBV7-2 and TRBJ1-5; no clear D. Trimming shortened V by 1 base and J by 3 bases, and 7 bases separated the two germline ends. CDR1 and CDR2 from the germline V gene are SGHTA and FQGNSA. The CDR3 contains 14 residues. This chain's CDR3 is CASSLGLINQPQHF. The CDR3 DNA reads TGTGCCAGCAGCTTAGGTCTGATCAATCAGCCCCAGCATTTT.

This chain links TRBV4-1 with TRBJ1-4, with D uncertain. The CDR3 is 17 residues long. Germline-derived CDR1 and CDR2 are MGHRA and YSYEKL. Trimming removed 2 bases from V and 5 bases from J, with 18 bases in between. The CDR3 sequence: CASSQPLAFVRNEKLFF. CDR3 DNA: TGCGCCAGCAGCCAACCCCTTGCGTTCGTTCGGAATGAAAAACTGTTTTTT.

The chain combines TRBV7-9 with TRBJ1-5; D might be TRBD1 (6 bases). The V gene lost 4 bases and the J gene lost 7 bases, with 14 bases spanning the gap. The germline CDR1 and CDR2 sequences are SEHNR and FQNEAQ (reference sequence). This CDR3 has 14 residues. The CDR3 bases are TGTGCCAGCAGCTCTACAGGGAGTGGACAGCCCCAGCATTTT. As protein: CASSSTGSGQPQHF.

CDR3 nucleotide sequence: TGTGCCAGCTCACTTAAGGACACCGCCTTTGGAAACACCATATATTTT. This translates into CASSLKDTAFGNTIYF. This chain links TRBV18 with TRBJ1-3; tentative D call: TRBD1 (5 bases). Germline CDR1 reads KGHSH; CDR2 reads LQKENI. The CDR3 totals 16 residues. V was trimmed by 4 bases and J by 3 bases, leaving 16 bases between them.

This clone has just a few counts. The chain joins TRBV6-4 to TRBJ2-1; TRBD2 agrees at 8 bases. The CDR3 runs to 14 residues. From germline, CDR1 is MRHNA and CDR2 SNTAGT. V dropped 5 bases and J dropped 6; count of bases not matched to a gene: 6. CDR3 bases: TGTGCCAGCAGTATTAGCGGGGAGGGCAATGAGCAGTTCTTC. It codes for CASSISGEGNEQFF.

The chain uses TRBV7-2 and TRBJ1-2; D possibly corresponds to TRBD1 (5 bases). Between the trimmed V and J ends, which lost 5 bases and 8 bases, there was a span of 21 bases. This CDR3 region has 15 residues. Germline-derived CDR1 and CDR2 are SGHTA and FQGNSA. As DNA, the CDR3 is TGTGCCAGCAGCCAAAACTCCGGGGCCTTGGGGGGCTACACCTTC. Translation: CASSQNSGALGGYTF.

J is TRBJ1-2 and V is TRBV7-2; 8 bases fit TRBD1. V shed 6 bases and J 1 base; nucleotides not matched to a gene: 4. The CDR3 runs to 14 residues. CDR1 SGHTA and CDR2 FQGNSA come from the germline V gene. The CDR3 is CASRPGQDNYGYTF. CDR3 nucleotide sequence: TGTGCCAGCAGGCCGGGACAGGATAACTATGGCTACACCTTC.

The V and J genes are TRBV24-1 and TRBJ2-3; 7 bases are a match to TRBD2. The junction had 11 bases not matched to a gene; V was cut back by 3 bases and J by 0 bases. The CDR3 has 18 residues. The germline gives CDR1 KGHDR, CDR2 SFDVKD. The CDR3 sequence: CATSDPTPASGSTDTQYF. The CDR3 nucleotides read TGTGCCACCAGTGATCCAACCCCCGCTAGCGGAAGCACAGATACGCAGTATTTT.

The gene calls are TRBV5-5 and TRBJ1-1; the D is unclear. V dropped 0 bases and J dropped 4 bases, with 13 bases sitting between them. Per the germline V gene, CDR1 is SGHKS and CDR2 is YYEKEE (reference sequence). There are 15 residues in the CDR3. Here the CDR3 reads CASSLDEARRTEAFF. CDR3 DNA: TGTGCCAGCAGCTTGGATGAGGCGCGGCGCACTGAAGCTTTCTTT. The whole variable domain, remainder taken from reference TRBV5-5 and TRBJ1-1, is DAGVTQSPTHLIKTRGQQVTLRCSPISGHKSVSWYQQVLGQGPQFIFQYYEKEERGRGNFPDRFSARQFPNYSSELNVNALLLGDSALYLCASSLDEARRTEAFFGQGTRLTVV.

This chain uses TRBV6-5 with TRBJ1-6; no definite D call. The V gene lost 4 bases and the J gene lost 7 bases, with 8 bases spanning the gap. This CDR3 spans 13 amino acids. Germline V gene lookup returns CDR1 MNHEY and CDR2 SVGAGI. The CDR3 DNA is TGTGCCAGCAGTTCCCAGGCAAATTCACCCCTCCACTTT. This codes for CASSSQANSPLHF.

The V gene is TRBV5-6, the J gene TRBJ1-1; D not resolved. CDR1 and CDR2 (germline): SGHDT, YYEEEE. V was trimmed by 2 bases and J by 3 bases, leaving 5 bases between them. The CDR3 has 12 residues. The CDR3 DNA reads TGTGCCAGCAGCTTATCCTACACTGAAGCTTTCTTT. This translates into CASSLSYTEAFF.

This sequence joins TRBV4-3 and TRBJ1-1; D uncertain. The CDR3 loop spans 16 amino acids. Per the germline V gene, CDR1 is LGHNA and CDR2 is YSLEER. The V and J ends lost 0 bases and 5 bases respectively, with 16 bases between them. The CDR3 loop is CASSQDLEGLKTEAFF. CDR3 in DNA: TGCGCCAGCAGCCAAGATCTTGAGGGTTTAAAGACTGAAGCTTTCTTT.

The chain carries TRBV7-8 and TRBJ1-2, with D possibly matching TRBD1 (6 bases). CDR1 and CDR2 (germline): SGHVS, FQNEAQ. V dropped 4 bases and J dropped 6 bases, with 12 bases sitting between them. The CDR3 has 13 amino acids. CDR3 loop: CASSSGGRDGYTF. In DNA form, the CDR3 reads TGTGCCAGCAGCTCTGGGGGGCGCGATGGCTACACCTTC. Full variable domain (missing parts from reference TRBV7-8 and TRBJ1-2): GAGVSQSPRYKVAKRGQDVALRCDPISGHVSLFWYQQALGQGPEFLTYFQNEAQLDKSGLPSDRFFAERPEGSVSTLKIQRTQQEDSAVYLCASSSGGRDGYTFGSGTRLTVV.

The CDR3 bases are TGTGCCAGCAGTTCCTCGGGACTAGCGGGGGGTACAAGGGAGCAGTTCTTC. Its translation is CASSSSGLAGGTREQFF. The V gene is TRBV28, the J gene TRBJ2-1; 15 positions match TRBD2. CDR1 and CDR2 (germline): MDHEN, SYDVKM. The CDR3 is 17 amino acids. The J segment lost 10 bases and the V segment lost 4 bases, leaving 11 bases of the junction unmatched.

This clone has a handful of counts. V usage is TRBV5-6 and J usage is TRBJ2-5; TRBD1 agrees at 8 bases. J was trimmed by 5 bases and V by 1 base; bases with no gene match: 10. CDR3 length equals 16 residues. Germline values: CDR1 SGHDT, CDR2 YYEEEE. The CDR3 loop reads CASSLPWDRRRETQYF. DNA of the CDR3: TGTGCCAGCAGCTTGCCTTGGGACAGGAGGCGCGAGACCCAGTACTTC.

This clone was counted only a few times. V usage is TRBV4-2 and J usage is TRBJ1-5; the match to TRBD1 covers 10 bases. This CDR3 is 16 amino acids long. Germline V gene lookup returns CDR1 LGHNA and CDR2 YNFKEQ. The junction had 7 bases not matched to a gene; V was cut back by 4 bases and J by 4 bases. The CDR3 nucleotides are TGTGCCAGCAGCCTTGAGGGACAGGGGTTAAATCAGCCCCAGCATTTT. This encodes CASSLEGQGLNQPQHF.

DNA of the CDR3: TGTGCCAGCAGCCAAGACCCAACTAGGACTGAAGCTTTCTTT. It is translated as CASSQDPTRTEAFF. This sequence joins TRBV3-1 (or the pseudogene TRBV3-2) and TRBJ1-1; D remains unclear. The V gene lost 0 bases and the J gene lost 5 bases, with 10 bases spanning the gap. Germline loops: CDR1 LGHDT, CDR2 YNNKEL (reference sequence). The CDR3 runs to 14 residues.